The rows below give T cell receptor beta chains drawn from one sample of a study of type 1 regulatory T cells. TCRdb reprocessed the reads with MiXCR, giving one entry per CDR3 protein. The sample shows roughly 46,000 distinct CDR3 sequences, over 9% of them seen only once. Their specific antigens are unknown. Sequenced material: cultured non-Tr1 T cells, either the whole culture or a sorted T cell fraction (not recorded which). Every receptor here comes from a human donor in good health. CDR3s include the opening cysteine and the closing phenylalanine or tryptophan. Each record gives: J gene, V gene, D gene, clone size, CDR3 DNA, CDR3 protein. The D gene is left open where the match is weak. Rows give clone size only sometimes, using once, few, many, or a class for an expanded clone.

>TRBJ2-5|TRBV5-1|NA|many
TGCGCCAGCAGCCGACGGGACCACCAAGAGACCCAGTACTTC
CASSRRDHQETQYF
>TRBJ2-3|TRBV20-1|NA|NA
TGCAGTGCTAGAGATCCCAGAATCGAAGATACGCAGTATTTT
CSARDPRIEDTQYF
>TRBJ2-5|TRBV12-3/TRBV12-4|TRBD1|NA
TGTGCCAGCAGTCTCACAGGGGTTCGAGAGACCCAGTACTTC
CASSLTGVRETQYF
>TRBJ2-3|TRBV7-2|NA|many
TGTGCCAGCAGCTTAGGGGGCGCAGATACGCAGTATTTT
CASSLGGADTQYF
>TRBJ2-2|TRBV5-1|NA|many
TGCGCCAGCAGCTCCCAGGCGGCCGGGGAGCTGTTTTTT
CASSSQAAGELFF
>TRBJ2-7|TRBV5-1|NA|many
TGCGCCAGCAGCTCACGGACGAGCTCCTACGAGCAGTACTTC
CASSSRTSSYEQYF
>TRBJ1-2|TRBV6-6|NA|NA
TGTGCCAGCACCCCTGGGGGTTATGGCTACACCTTC
CASTPGGYGYTF
>TRBJ2-3|TRBV28|TRBD2|NA
TGTGCCAGCAGTTTGGCCAGCGGGATGGGGAGAGATACGCGGTATTTT
CASSLASGMGRDTRYF
>TRBJ1-2|TRBV5-1|NA|few
TGCGCCAGCATGAAGGGGACGGAAGGCTACACCTTC
CASMKGTEGYTF
>TRBJ2-6|TRBV28|NA|medium-sized
TGTGCCAGCAGTAGAGGGGCCTTCTCTGGGGCCAACGTCCTGACTTTC
CASSRGAFSGANVLTF
>TRBJ1-1|TRBV12-3/TRBV12-4|NA|many
TGTGCCAGCAGTTCTCAGGGGCTGAACACTGAAGCTTTCTTT
CASSSQGLNTEAFF
>TRBJ2-7|TRBV27|NA|few
TGTGCCAGCAGTTTACGGGGGCCGATCTACGAGCAGTACTTC
CASSLRGPIYEQYF
>TRBJ1-1|TRBV7-2|NA|many
TGTGCCAGCAGCTTCCAGGGTTTGGCTGAAGCTTTCTTT
CASSFQGLAEAFF
>TRBJ2-7|TRBV6-1|NA|NA
TGTGCCAGCAGTGAAAGGAGGGTCGAGCAGTACTTC
CASSERRVEQYF
>TRBJ2-1|TRBV20-1|NA|medium-sized
TGCAGTGCTAAGAATGGAAATGAGCAGTTCTTC
CSAKNGNEQFF
>TRBJ2-3|TRBV5-8|NA|NA
TGTGCCAGCAGCCCCCAAACAGATACGCAGTATTTT
CASSPQTDTQYF
>TRBJ2-7|TRBV7-9|NA|NA
TGTGCCAGCAGCTTAGGGGGGGACGCCTACGAGCAGCACTTC
CASSLGGDAYEQHF
>TRBJ1-1|TRBV6-1|NA|many
TGTGCCAGCAGTGTCCGACAGGACTCTGAAGCTTTCTTT
CASSVRQDSEAFF
>TRBJ2-7|TRBV30|TRBD2|NA
TGTGCCTGGAGTATAGGCGGGAGCTCCTACGGGCAGTACTTC
CAWSIGGSSYGQYF
>TRBJ2-5|TRBV3-1|NA|few
TGTGCCAGCAGCCACAACCCGACAGTAGGAGAGACCCAGTACTTC
CASSHNPTVGETQYF
>TRBJ2-5|TRBV20-1|NA|many
TGCAGTGCTTGGGGGAGAGCGTTGGGATCGGCCCAAGAGACCCAGTACTTC
CSAWGRALGSAQETQYF
>TRBJ2-2|TRBV7-3|NA|NA
TGTGCCAGCAGCTTAAACTCAGGGAAGAACACCGGGGAGCTGTTTTTT
CASSLNSGKNTGELFF
>TRBJ1-6|TRBV7-2|TRBD1|few
TGTGCCAGCAGCTTAGCCCACAGGGGGAATTCACCCCTCCACTTT
CASSLAHRGNSPLHF
>TRBJ2-1|TRBV7-8|TRBD2|NA
TGTGCCAGCAGCTTAGTGTTAGCTAGCGGCCTCTCCTACAATGAGCAGTTCTTC
CASSLVLASGLSYNEQFF
>TRBJ2-3|TRBV7-3|NA|NA
TGTGCCAGCAGCTTATCTCCGGGTAACACAGATACGCAGTATTTT
CASSLSPGNTDTQYF
>TRBJ1-5|TRBV10-3|NA|few
TGTGCCATCAGTGTATCAGGGTTCGATCAGCCCCAGCATTTT
CAISVSGFDQPQHF
>TRBJ1-1|TRBV11-2|TRBD1|many
TGTGCCAGCAGCGCCCGACAGGGGGTGACCACTGAAGCTTTCTTT
CASSARQGVTTEAFF
>TRBJ2-7|TRBV5-1|TRBD2|NA
TGCGCCAGCAGCTTGGGGGGACTAGAATTCCACGAGCAGTACTTC
CASSLGGLEFHEQYF
>TRBJ2-1|TRBV20-1|NA|medium-sized
TGCAGTGCTATAAAAGGGGATCGCTCCTACAATGAGCAGTTCTTC
CSAIKGDRSYNEQFF
>TRBJ2-3|TRBV6-5|NA|many
TGTGCCAGCAGTTACTCTTGGGCCTCCGGCCCAGATACGCAGTATTTT
CASSYSWASGPDTQYF
>TRBJ2-3|TRBV5-7|NA|NA
TGTGCCAGCAAACGGGCTGGCGGGGACACAGATACGCAGTATTTT
CASKRAGGDTDTQYF
>TRBJ2-5|TRBV2|NA|few
TGTGCCAGCAGGCCGGAAGAGACCCAGTACTTC
CASRPEETQYF
>TRBJ2-1|TRBV19|NA|NA
TGTGCCAGTACTAGACGGGCGGCCTACAATGAGCAGTTCTTC
CASTRRAAYNEQFF
>TRBJ1-2|TRBV29-1|NA|NA
TGCAGCGTTGATGGTCAGGGGCCAGGGGGCTACACCTTC
CSVDGQGPGGYTF
>TRBJ2-7|TRBV20-1|TRBD2|many
TGCAGTGCTAGAGATCAGGTTCCGCGACTAGCGGCTTACGAGCAGTACTTC
CSARDQVPRLAAYEQYF
>TRBJ1-1|TRBV29-1|NA|many
TGCAGCGTTGTTCGGCAGGGAAGTGAAGCTTTCTTT
CSVVRQGSEAFF
>TRBJ2-7|TRBV5-1|NA|medium-sized
TGCGCCAGCAGCTTGGCCGAGGCAGTAACTTACGAGCAGTACTTC
CASSLAEAVTYEQYF
>TRBJ2-7|TRBV7-9|TRBD2|few
TGTGCCAGCAATAGCGGGGGTTACGAGCAGTACTTC
CASNSGGYEQYF
>TRBJ2-4|TRBV5-4|NA|NA
TGTGCCAGCAGCACCGGACAGTTAGGTGACATTCAGTACTTC
CASSTGQLGDIQYF
>TRBJ1-1|TRBV5-6|NA|NA
TGTGCCAGCAGCTTGGGCATATCCAACGCTGAAGCTTTCTTT
CASSLGISNAEAFF
>TRBJ1-1|TRBV12-3/TRBV12-4|NA|few
TGTGCCAGCAGTCGGCCTCCTGCCTCTCCGGCTTTCTTT
CASSRPPASPAFF
>TRBJ2-3|TRBV28|NA|NA
TGTGCCAGCAGTCCCCAGGTGCTAGATACGCAGTATTTT
CASSPQVLDTQYF
>TRBJ2-5|TRBV5-6|TRBD2|few
TGTGCCAGCAGCTTGGCACTAGCGGAGACCCAGTACTTC
CASSLALAETQYF
>TRBJ1-1|TRBV10-3|TRBD1|NA
TGTGCCATCATCCCAACGACAGGGGGCGTCACTGAAGCTTTCTTT
CAIIPTTGGVTEAFF
>TRBJ1-2|TRBV6-4|NA|NA
TGTGCCAGCAGTCTCATGCGAGAAAGTAGATATGGCTACACCTTC
CASSLMRESRYGYTF
>TRBJ2-1|TRBV20-1|NA|few
TGCAGTGCTAGGGGTTCGGCGCAGAGATACAATGAGCAGTTCTTC
CSARGSAQRYNEQFF
>TRBJ1-5|TRBV20-1|NA|few
TGCAGTGCTAGGATTCCAGGGGATAGTCAGCCCCAGCATTTT
CSARIPGDSQPQHF
>TRBJ2-1|TRBV6-2/TRBV6-3|NA|many
TGTGCCAGCTATGACAGGAGCAATGAGCAGTTCTTC
CASYDRSNEQFF
>TRBJ2-1|TRBV29-1|NA|NA
TGCAGCGTTGGGGTTGCCGTGGGGTTGAATGAGCAGTTCTTC
CSVGVAVGLNEQFF
>TRBJ2-3|TRBV3-1|NA|NA
TGTGCCAGCGCTCGCGACACAGATACGCAGTATTTT
CASARDTDTQYF